This TCR beta chain was found in a study of tumor and adjacent non-tumor tissue in lung cancer. Across the study: On average, productive TCRbeta reads reached 4 million to 4.5 million per sample. Findings and limits, study-wide: Compared with tumor, normal lung showed significantly lower TCR diversity. Tumor TCR diversity, when higher, was linked to shorter survival. Normal lung showed higher cumulative top 100 clone frequency than tumor.

Concerning this clonotype: Its specificity is unknown. A junction boundary mismatches the germline segment, possibly from a read error.

TCRbeta libraries were built with three rounds of nested PCR, modified from ARM-PCR. MiXCR was run by TCRdb on the multiplex PCR reads, yielding one entry per CDR3 protein. Among approximately 62,000 distinct CDR3 sequences, around two thirds were seen once, and the ten largest hold around a third. The template was RNA from unsorted bulk tissue. Distant lung tissue was collected more than 3 cm away from the tumor edge. From germline, CDR1 is SGHDT and CDR2 YYEEEE. The CDR3 loop spans 14 amino acids. The receptor comes from a man in his 70s with non-small cell lung cancer. J is TRBJ2-2 and V is TRBV5-6; TRBD2 matches 7 bases. The sample comprised distant non-tumor lung tissue. The CDR3 region has the DNA TGTGCCAGCAGCCCACCGGCGGGCAGCGGGGAACTGTTTTTT. Protein sequence: CASSPPAGSGELFF.